This T cell receptor beta chain was sequenced in a study of T-cell reconstitution after alpha-beta-depleted transplantation in children. This clonotype was observed at least ten times. The target antigen is unknown. Broader study findings: It was reported that alpha-beta T cells came from several hundred expanded graft clones (about two months after transplant). Newly produced T cells mostly provided counts and TCRbeta diversity after one year, as hyperexpanded clones declined. Some patients owed their high day-60 TCRbeta diversity to surviving recipient T cells and thymic progenitors.

As it was prepared, the TCRbeta library received unique molecular identifiers. TCRdb passed the PCR reads through MiXCR, listing each CDR3 protein once. Here the sample spans about 200,000 distinct CDR3 sequences, 5.5% to 7% being singletons. The CDR3 spans 13 residues. Trimming left V 10 bases short and J 10 bases short, with 20 bases between. CDR1 and CDR2 (germline): MNHNS, SASEGT. This rearrangement joins TRBV6-1 to TRBJ2-1; D possibly corresponds to TRBD2 (5 bases). This receptor was taken from a girl less than two years old with combined immunodeficiency, due to receive a stem cell transplant. The specimen comprised PBMCs, sampled before TCRalphabeta/CD19-depleted stem cell transplant. The CDR3 is CATSLGALPEQFF. As DNA, the CDR3 is TGTGCCACCAGCCTGGGAGCACTCCCAGAGCAGTTCTTC.